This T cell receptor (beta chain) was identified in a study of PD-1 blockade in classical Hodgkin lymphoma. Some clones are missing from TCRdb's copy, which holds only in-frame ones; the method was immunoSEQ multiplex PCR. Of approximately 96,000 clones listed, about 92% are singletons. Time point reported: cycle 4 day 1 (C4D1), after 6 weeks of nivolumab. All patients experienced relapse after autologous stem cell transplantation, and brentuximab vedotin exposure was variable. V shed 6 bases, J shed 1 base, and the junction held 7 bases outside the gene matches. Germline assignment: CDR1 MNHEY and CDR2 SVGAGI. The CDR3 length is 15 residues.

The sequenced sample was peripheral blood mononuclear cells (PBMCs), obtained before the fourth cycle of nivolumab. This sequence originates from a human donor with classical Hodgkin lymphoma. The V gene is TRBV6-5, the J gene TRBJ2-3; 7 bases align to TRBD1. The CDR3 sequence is CASSKGGVGTDTQYF. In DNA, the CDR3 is TGTGCCAGCAGCAAAGGGGGCGTGGGCACAGATACGCAGTATTTT.